The 30 T cell receptor beta chains presented below share a single source sample, sequenced in a study of T-cell memory formation after mild COVID-19. From the 5' RACE reads, TCRdb called clonotypes with MiXCR, one entry per CDR3 protein. The sample has about 190,000 distinct CDR3 sequences; over 20% are singletons. Specimen: PBMCs or a T cell subset sorted from them (not recorded which). The receptors stem from an adult woman who had mild COVID-19 (a few samples of this study predate the infection). Cell type and time point are not known.

Only a few counts were recorded for this clonotype. This rearrangement joins TRBV20-1 to TRBJ2-7, with no clear D. The germline CDR1 and CDR2 sequences are DFQATT and SNEGSKA (reference sequence). The ends were cut back, 2 bases at V and 6 bases at J, with 8 bases in the middle. The CDR3 length is 11 residues. The CDR3, as DNA: TGCAGTGCTAGATCGCTCGGCGAGCAGTACTTC. This sequence encodes CSARSLGEQYF.

The chain couples TRBV5-5 to TRBJ2-1, with 9 bases that match TRBD2. Germline V lookup: CDR1 SGHKS, CDR2 YYEKEE (reference sequence). This CDR3 region has 17 residues. Trimming took 0 bases from V and 5 from J; bases not matched to a gene: 9. The CDR3 nucleotides read TGTGCCAGCAGCTTGGCCGGGGCGGGAGGGGTCCACAATGAGCAGTTCTTC. Protein sequence: CASSLAGAGGVHNEQFF.

This chain joins TRBV19 and TRBJ1-5, with 7 bases fitting TRBD1. Germline CDR1 is LNHDA and CDR2 is SQIVND (reference sequence). The CDR3 loop spans 19 amino acids. The V segment lost 0 bases and the J segment 0 bases; nucleotides outside the gene matches: 11. The CDR3 is CASSIETIVGQDSNQPQHF. The CDR3 bases are TGTGCCAGTAGTATAGAGACGATCGTAGGACAGGATAGCAATCAGCCCCAGCATTTT.

The rearrangement links TRBV7-2 to TRBJ2-7; D is unresolved. Trimming took 2 bases from V and 3 from J, leaving 20 bases between them. The germline V gene encodes CDR1 SGHTA and CDR2 FQGNSA. This CDR3 spans 17 amino acids. CDR3 nucleotide sequence: TGTGCCAGCAGCTTATTACTCGGTTCAGATACTTTCTACGAGCAGTACTTC. Its protein product is CASSLLLGSDTFYEQYF. Together with reference TRBV7-2 and TRBJ2-7, the CDR3 gives the full variable domain: GAGVSQSPSNKVTEKGKDVELRCDPISGHTALYWYRQSLGQGLEFLIYFQGNSAPDKSGLPSDRFSAERTGGSVSTLTIQRTQQEDSAVYLCASSLLLGSDTFYEQYFGPGTRLTVT.

V is TRBV4-1 and J is TRBJ2-7, with D tentatively TRBD2 (5 bases). The CDR3 has 14 residues. Trimming cost V 4 bases and J 4 bases, with 14 bases left between them. CDR1 is MGHRA and CDR2 is YSYEKL in the germline V gene. In DNA, the CDR3 is TGCGCCAGCAGCCTGCCTACAGCGGAGTACGAGCAGTACTTC. Translating gives CASSLPTAEYEQYF.

This clonotype was counted ten times or more. V gene TRBV20-1 combines with J gene TRBJ2-7, with 8 bases that match TRBD2. Looked up from germline, CDR1 is DFQATT and CDR2 is SNEGSKA (reference sequence). The J segment lost 3 bases and the V segment lost 3 bases, leaving 7 bases of the junction unmatched. The CDR3 has 14 amino acids. CDR3 region: CSARHKAGDYEQYF. For the CDR3, the DNA is TGCAGTGCTAGGCACAAAGCGGGGGACTACGAGCAGTACTTC.

As for this clonotype: A read error may be the cause here, since a much bigger clone is one base away. The CDR3 DNA follows: TGTGCCAGCAGCTTATACGGGACAGGGACCTACGAGCAGTACTTC. Protein sequence: CASSLYGTGTYEQYF. This chain uses TRBV11-2 with TRBJ2-7; 9 bases map to TRBD1. Looked up from germline, CDR1 is SGHAT and CDR2 is FQNNGV. Trimming cost V 2 bases and J 2 bases; bases outside gene matches: 4. There are 15 residues in the CDR3.

This clonotype appeared a few times. This rearrangement joins TRBV29-1 to TRBJ1-1, with 9 bases aligning to TRBD1. Germline CDR1 reads SQVTM; CDR2 reads ANQGSEA. This CDR3 region has 14 residues. Losses at the gene ends were 0 bases for V and 3 bases for J; bases not matched to a gene: 2. The CDR3 DNA reads as TGCAGCGTTGAAGATCGGGACAGGGACACTGAAGCTTTCTTT. As protein: CSVEDRDRDTEAFF.

This clonotype was counted only a few times. The chain couples TRBV18 to TRBJ2-3; D remains unclear. In germline, CDR1 is KGHSH, CDR2 LQKENI. The V end was cut by 2 bases, the J end by 4 bases, with 16 bases between. This CDR3 is built from 16 residues. CDR3 DNA: TGTGCCAGCTCACCAACGACTCCATCTACAGCAGATACGCAGTATTTT. Amino acids: CASSPTTPSTADTQYF.

The V and J genes are TRBV10-3 and TRBJ2-1, with D maybe TRBD2 (6 bases). Per the germline V gene, CDR1 is ENHRY and CDR2 is SYGVKD. Trimming removed 2 bases at V and 7 bases at J, with 12 bases between. The CDR3 spans 14 residues. The CDR3 nucleotides are TGTGCCATCAGTGAGCTCGGAGGAGGGAATGAGCAGTTCTTC. It yields the protein CAISELGGGNEQFF.

This clonotype was observed many times. The rearrangement links TRBV7-6 to TRBJ1-1, with 7 bases matching TRBD1. Losses at the gene ends were 0 bases for V and 3 bases for J; bases not matched to a gene: 1. The CDR3 spans 14 residues. Per the germline V gene, CDR1 is SGHVS and CDR2 is FNYEAQ. The CDR3 loop is CASSLARGDTEAFF. In DNA, the CDR3 is TGTGCCAGCAGCTTAGCCAGGGGGGACACTGAAGCTTTCTTT. Drawing the rest from reference TRBV7-6 and TRBJ1-1, the complete variable domain is GAGVSQSPRYKVTKRGQDVALRCDPISGHVSLYWYRQALGQGPEFLTYFNYEAQQDKSGLPNDRFSAERPEGSISTLTIQRTEQRDSAMYRCASSLARGDTEAFFGQGTRLTVV.

This clonotype occurred many times. J is TRBJ2-7 and V is TRBV5-1, with a possible D match to TRBD1 (6 bases). Germline CDR1 and CDR2: SGHRS and YFSETQ. The CDR3 is made up of 13 amino acids. The V end was cut by 2 bases, the J end by 3 bases, with 9 bases between. CDR3 region: CASSFRGNYEQYF. The CDR3, as DNA: TGCGCCAGCAGCTTTAGGGGGAACTACGAGCAGTACTTC.

The J gene is TRBJ2-5, the V gene TRBV14, with D unclear. This CDR3 is 12 amino acids long. V was cut by 4 bases and J by 5 bases, with 8 bases left in between. Germline CDR1 reads SGHDN; CDR2 reads FVKESK. CDR3 amino acids: CASSRRRETQYF. The CDR3 bases are TGTGCCAGCAGCCGGCGGCGGGAGACCCAGTACTTC.

This rearrangement joins TRBV4-2 to TRBJ1-2; D is ambiguous. Per the germline V gene, CDR1 is LGHNA and CDR2 is YNFKEQ. The CDR3 consists of 16 residues. The germline V and J ends were trimmed by 1 base and 0 bases, with 12 bases remaining between them. In nucleotides, the CDR3 is TGTGCCAGCAGCCAAGCGGTTGAAAGTTCTAACTATGGCTACACCTTC. Translated: CASSQAVESSNYGYTF.

The CDR3 spells CASSLGGRDETQYF. In DNA form, the CDR3 reads TGTGCCAGCAGCTTAGGGGGGAGAGACGAGACCCAGTACTTC. The V and J genes are TRBV7-9 and TRBJ2-5; D tentatively fits TRBD1 or TRBD2 (5 bases each). Germline V gene sequence: CDR1 SEHNR, CDR2 FQNEAQ (reference sequence). This CDR3 spans 14 amino acids. Trimming left V 1 base short and J 5 bases short, with 11 bases between.

This clonotype turned up a few times. The chain carries TRBV4-3 and TRBJ2-7; 7 bases align to TRBD1. The CDR3 covers 14 residues. Per the germline V gene, CDR1 is LGHNA and CDR2 is YSLEER. V was pared by 5 bases and J by 3 bases, with 7 bases of the junction left unmatched. CDR3 coding DNA: TGCGCCAGCAGCGACGGGACAGACCGCTACGAGCAGTACTTC. It codes for CASSDGTDRYEQYF.

V and J are TRBV6-2 or TRBV6-3 and TRBJ2-1, with D unresolved. Germline values: CDR1 MNHEY, CDR2 SVGEGT. The CDR3 covers 14 residues. V was cut by 0 bases and J by 7 bases, with 10 bases left in between. CDR3 sequence reads: CASSYSVDANEQFF. The CDR3 coding sequence is TGTGCCAGCAGTTACTCAGTTGATGCGAATGAGCAGTTCTTC.

In this sample, this clonotype turned up many times. The rearrangement uses TRBV7-9 and TRBJ2-3, with 7 bases matching TRBD1. CDR1 is SEHNR, CDR2 FQNEAQ, per germline (reference sequence). The CDR3 runs to 16 residues. J gave up 2 bases and V 5 bases, and 10 bases lay outside the gene matches. CDR3 sequence: CASSTPPGQPTDTQYF. In DNA, the CDR3 is TGTGCCAGCAGCACCCCCCCGGGACAGCCCACAGATACGCAGTATTTT.

The gene calls are TRBV27 and TRBJ2-2; D may match TRBD1 or TRBD2 (5 bases each). The length of the CDR3 is 15 residues. Germline V gives CDR1 MNHEY, CDR2 SMNVEV (reference sequence). V was shortened by 5 bases and J by 0 bases, with 10 bases between the two germline ends. The DNA for the CDR3 is TGTGCCAGCAGTGAGGGGTTTTCGAACACCGGGGAGCTGTTTTTT. The encoded protein is CASSEGFSNTGELFF.

The rearrangement uses TRBV19 and TRBJ1-4; D unclear. Germline assignment: CDR1 LNHDA and CDR2 SQIVND (reference sequence). V dropped 6 bases and J dropped 3 bases, with 14 bases sitting between them. The CDR3 loop spans 15 amino acids. CDR3 nucleotide sequence: TGTGCCAGTAGGACCAGACCGCTCGCTAATGAAAAACTGTTTTTT. The encoded protein is CASRTRPLANEKLFF. Complete variable domain (other parts from reference TRBV19 and TRBJ1-4): DGGITQSPKYLFRKEGQNVTLSCEQNLNHDAMYWYRQDPGQGLRLIYYSQIVNDFQKGDIAEGYSVSREKKESFPLTVTSAQKNPTAFYLCASRTRPLANEKLFFGSGTQLSVL.

This sequence joins TRBV4-1 and TRBJ1-2, with D perhaps matching TRBD1 (5 bases). CDR3 length equals 14 residues. Per germline, CDR1 MGHRA and CDR2 YSYEKL. The ends were cut back, 3 bases at V and 4 bases at J, with 12 bases in the middle. The CDR3 sequence: CASSQVGTAYGYTF. The CDR3, as DNA: TGCGCCAGCAGCCAGGTCGGGACGGCCTATGGCTACACCTTC.

This clonotype was observed once. J is TRBJ1-2 and V is TRBV20-1; 7 bases line up with TRBD1. The CDR3 spans 14 residues. After removal of 4 bases from V and 4 bases from J, the junction contained 9 bases not matched to a gene. Looked up from germline, CDR1 is DFQATT and CDR2 is SNEGSKA (reference sequence). The CDR3 bases are TGCAGTGCTATCTATTACGGGACAGTCTATGGCTACACCTTC. This translates into CSAIYYGTVYGYTF.

The chain links TRBV12-3 or TRBV12-4 to TRBJ1-3, with 12 bases lining up with TRBD1. V was clipped by 3 bases and J by 11 bases; unmatched bases: 11. The CDR3 sequence is 16 residues long. The CDR3 sequence is CASSLPGQGAPGAIYF. Written as DNA, the CDR3 is TGTGCCAGCAGTTTGCCGGGACAGGGGGCTCCGGGGGCCATATATTTT.

There are many counts of this clonotype. The rearrangement uses TRBV7-9 and TRBJ2-3; 10 bases are a match to TRBD2. Germline assignment: CDR1 SEHNR and CDR2 FQNEAQ (reference sequence). CDR3 size: 16 residues. Germline trimming cut 4 bases from V and 0 bases from J; bases unmatched to any gene: 4. CDR3 region: CASSSGLAESTDTQYF. The CDR3 bases are TGTGCCAGCAGCTCAGGACTAGCGGAGAGCACAGATACGCAGTATTTT.

This rearrangement joins TRBV6-5 to TRBJ2-3, with 9 bases lining up with TRBD2. Germline V lookup: CDR1 MNHEY, CDR2 SVGAGI. The CDR3 is 15 amino acids. V was pared by 1 base and J by 4 bases, with 3 bases of the junction left unmatched. The CDR3 region has the DNA TGTGCCAGCAGTTACTTGGCTAGCGGGGCAGATACGCAGTATTTT. This translates into CASSYLASGADTQYF.

This clonotype was found many times. The genes are TRBV29-1 and TRBJ2-1, with D maybe TRBD2 (6 bases). V was cut by 2 bases and J by 7 bases, with 21 bases left in between. The CDR3 totals 16 residues. In germline, CDR1 is SQVTM, CDR2 ANQGSEA. The CDR3 sequence is CSVEQRAAPPANEQFF. The CDR3 bases are TGCAGCGTTGAACAGCGGGCGGCCCCTCCGGCGAATGAGCAGTTCTTC.

The rearrangement uses TRBV5-1 and TRBJ2-7; 9 positions agree with TRBD1. The trim removed 3 bases at V and 0 bases at J, leaving 7 bases unmatched. The germline V gene encodes CDR1 SGHRS and CDR2 YFSETQ. CDR3 length: 16 residues. For the CDR3, the DNA is TGCGCCAGCAGCTCGGGACAGGGCGGGAGCTCCTACGAGCAGTACTTC. Its protein is CASSSGQGGSSYEQYF.

In its sample, this clonotype was seen a few times. The chain has TRBV12-3 or TRBV12-4 and TRBJ1-5; TRBD1 might be the D (5 bases). CDR3 length: 14 amino acids. V lost 7 bases, J lost 4 bases, and 14 bases lay in between. In DNA form, the CDR3 reads TGTGCCAGCAATCCGGGGGGAAGAAATCAGCCCCAGCATTTT. Its translation: CASNPGGRNQPQHF.

This clonotype was recorded a few times. V is TRBV20-1 and J is TRBJ2-5; 9 bases match TRBD2. This CDR3 is built from 18 residues. With V trimmed by 0 bases and J by 4 bases, 15 bases remained unmatched. Per the germline V gene, CDR1 is DFQATT and CDR2 is SNEGSKA (reference sequence). The CDR3 DNA follows: TGCAGTGCTAGAGATATGGAGGCGAGTAGCGGGGGATTAGAGACCCAGTACTTC. Translation: CSARDMEASSGGLETQYF.

This clonotype was recorded many times. V usage is TRBV2 and J usage is TRBJ2-3; D perhaps matches TRBD1 (5 bases). Trimming took 4 bases from V and 2 from J, leaving 13 bases between them. The CDR3 loop spans 15 amino acids. Germline V lookup: CDR1 SNHLY, CDR2 FYNNEI. Here the CDR3 reads CASSGTPWNTDTQYF. The CDR3, as DNA: TGTGCCAGCAGTGGGACACCCTGGAACACAGATACGCAGTATTTT.